These T cell receptor beta chains were read from a single sample in a study of T-cell memory formation after mild COVID-19. TCRdb analysed the 5' RACE reads with MiXCR anew, one entry per CDR3 protein. The sample consists of hundreds of thousands of distinct CDR3 sequences, 16% of them appearing once. The sequenced sample was PBMCs or a T cell subset sorted from them (not recorded which). These receptors came from a man in his late teens or twenties who had mild COVID-19 (a few samples of this study predate the infection). Cell type and time point are not known. Each CDR3 is given with its conserved first and last residue. Fields, in order: clone size, V gene, D gene, CDR3 protein. The D gene is left open where the match is weak. Only some rows state a clone size, as once, few, many or a class for expanded clones.

. | TRBV5-1 | TRBD1 | CASSRRGQGDEKLFF
. | TRBV20-1 | TRBD2 | CSARDVLAGGSYNEQFF
few | TRBV6-5 | . | CASSYGAAGANVLTF
few | TRBV7-6 | TRBD1 | CASSLGATGVTDTQYF
few | TRBV6-5 | . | CASSRSTANYGYTF
. | TRBV10-3 | TRBD2 | CAISVGGGSYNEQFF
. | TRBV4-3 | . | CASSQDWTATEAFF
. | TRBV25-1 | . | CASSDPGDTDTQYF
. | TRBV9 | . | CASSVASREQFF
few | TRBV28 | . | CASRGMGDGNEQFF
. | TRBV27 | . | CASSLLRGQETQYF
few | TRBV5-1 | TRBD1 | CASSLLQGEETQYF
few | TRBV7-9 | . | CASSLALGMGYYGYTF
. | TRBV7-6 | . | CASSLLQVTDTQYF
. | TRBV29-1 | . | CSVVLQGYNEQFF
. | TRBV3-1 | TRBD1 | CASSQPGQGSTDTQYF
few | TRBV10-1 | . | CASSEGQAETQYF
. | TRBV4-1 | . | CASSQERWENEQFF
many | TRBV6-2/TRBV6-3 | . | CASSYSAYREYDTF
few | TRBV20-1 | . | CSARGSPPGQETQYF
. | TRBV18 | . | CASSPLGAGTATEAFF
. | TRBV7-2 | . | CASNGRGAYNEQFF
. | TRBV29-1 | . | CSVDSGGGTIYF
many | TRBV19 | . | CATSGTANTGELFF
. | TRBV7-9 | . | CASSPGAVTGELFF
few | TRBV7-2 | . | CASSFFYNSPLHF
few | TRBV6-6 | . | CASSYREGRGLGNTIYF
few | TRBV6-6 | . | CASSRTRGSWTEAFF
. | TRBV20-1 | TRBD1 | CSARLQTGATEAFF
. | TRBV25-1 | . | CASSTGRSYNEQFF
. | TRBV5-8 | . | CASSQQDWAEKLFF
few | TRBV5-4 | . | CASSSTARFNEQFF
few | TRBV29-1 | TRBD1 | CSVEPVGTAYGYTF
few | TRBV12-3/TRBV12-4 | TRBD1 | CASSKSTGSPGGFF
few | TRBV20-1 | TRBD1 | CSAKPGQGRTGELFF